The 20 T cell receptor beta chains in this list originate from one sample, sequenced in a study of blood T cells in healthy people across ages. A second PCR, run for about 6 to 11 cycles, used a sample-barcoded 5' primer plus a J-beta primer mix. From the 5' RACE reads, TCRdb called clonotypes with MiXCR, one entry per CDR3 protein. Among around 1,000,000 distinct CDR3 sequences, roughly 24% were seen once, and the ten largest hold about 0.8%. These sequences were also reported in another study, on T cells of mothers and their children.

Sequencing input: blood. Receptor source: a girl aged 2 to 9 in good health.

CDR3 protein: CSAHMGVTDTQYF. DNA for the CDR3: TGCAGTGCCCATATGGGAGTCACAGATACGCAGTATTTT. This chain links TRBV20-1 with TRBJ2-3; a weak D match, TRBD2 (5 bases). V dropped 6 bases and J dropped 2 bases, with 12 bases sitting between them. The germline V gene encodes CDR1 DFQATT and CDR2 SNEGSKA (reference sequence). The CDR3 is made up of 13 amino acids.

The chain uses TRBV5-1 and TRBJ2-7, with 7 bases identical to TRBD2. Germline trimming cut 4 bases from V and 0 bases from J; bases unmatched to any gene: 4. Looked up from germline, CDR1 is SGHRS and CDR2 is YFSETQ. CDR3 length: 14 residues. CDR3 region: CASSNGRSSYEQYF. CDR3 coding DNA: TGCGCCAGCAGCAACGGGAGGAGCTCCTACGAGCAGTACTTC.

The chain is built from TRBV29-1 and TRBJ2-1, with D unresolved. The length of the CDR3 is 16 residues. V was pared by 3 bases and J by 9 bases, with 24 bases between. CDR1 is SQVTM and CDR2 is ANQGSEA in the germline V gene. The CDR3 spells CSVDQNRKVGVVEQFF. DNA for the CDR3: TGCAGCGTTGACCAAAACAGAAAGGTTGGGGTCGTTGAGCAGTTCTTC.

V and J are TRBV29-1 and TRBJ2-3, with 10 positions matching TRBD2. V was clipped by 5 bases and J by 5 bases; unmatched bases: 7. Germline loops: CDR1 SQVTM, CDR2 ANQGSEA. This CDR3 comprises 14 residues. The CDR3 loop is CSVQLAGGEDTQYF. The CDR3, as DNA: TGCAGCGTTCAGTTAGCGGGAGGTGAAGATACGCAGTATTTT.

The CDR3 DNA is TGCGCCAGCACCAGGACGGAGAACACTGAAGCTTTCTTT. This sequence encodes CASTRTENTEAFF. This sequence joins TRBV10-2 and TRBJ1-1; no definite D call. Germline lookup yields CDR1 WSHSY and CDR2 SAAADI. V was clipped by 7 bases and J by 1 base, with 10 bases between them. The CDR3 spans 13 residues.

This sequence joins TRBV9 and TRBJ2-5; 7 nucleotides agree with TRBD2. CDR3 length: 16 residues. The J segment lost 1 base and the V segment lost 4 bases, leaving 10 bases of the junction unmatched. CDR1 and CDR2 from the germline V gene are SGDLS and YYNGEE. The CDR3 DNA reads TGTGCCAGCAGCCCGGAAACGGGAGGAGGCCAAGAGACCCAGTACTTC. Its protein is CASSPETGGGQETQYF.

This clonotype was seen only a few times. V usage is TRBV12-3 or TRBV12-4 and J usage is TRBJ1-1; 7 bases match TRBD1. J lost 7 bases, V lost 4 bases, and 15 bases had no gene match. CDR3 length equals 16 residues. CDR3 region: CASSSLTLTGRVEAFF. DNA of the CDR3: TGTGCCAGCAGTTCCCTGACCTTGACAGGGAGGGTTGAAGCTTTCTTT.

This clonotype was recorded a few times. The chain uses TRBV20-1 and TRBJ2-2; the D call may be TRBD1 or TRBD2 (6 bases each). V lost 1 base, J lost 4 bases, and 10 bases lay in between. CDR3 size: 14 residues. Germline V gene lookup returns CDR1 DFQATT and CDR2 SNEGSKA (reference sequence). CDR3 nucleotides: TGCAGTGCTAGAGCTGGGGGGCGCACCGGGGAGCTGTTTTTT. Translated: CSARAGGRTGELFF.

V and J are TRBV6-6 and TRBJ1-1, with unresolved D. The CDR3 is 12 amino acids. Germline CDR1 and CDR2: MNHNY and SVGAGI (reference sequence). Trimming removed 6 bases at V and 10 bases at J, with 15 bases between. The chain's CDR3 is CASSGSGVRAFF. The CDR3 DNA reads as TGTGCCAGCAGCGGAAGTGGAGTAAGAGCTTTCTTT.

The chain couples TRBV25-1 to TRBJ2-4; D call uncertain. CDR1 is MGHDK, CDR2 SYGVNS, per germline. With 10 bases removed from V and 2 bases from J, the gap between germline ends came to 12 bases. The CDR3 spans 13 residues. The CDR3 sequence: CATLGPTKNIQYF. DNA of the CDR3: TGTGCCACCCTCGGGCCTACCAAAAACATTCAGTACTTC.

The chain links TRBV7-3 to TRBJ2-5; unclear D gene. The end of the DNA fits TRBJ2-7 better, so the J call may be wrong. This CDR3 is 14 amino acids long. Germline V gene lookup returns CDR1 SGHTA and CDR2 FQGTGA. CDR3 loop: CASSLQPGHYEQYF. The CDR3 DNA is TGTGCCAGCAGCTTACAGCCGGGCCACTACGAGCAGTACTTC.

The J gene is TRBJ2-7, the V gene TRBV7-2; D unresolved. The V and J ends lost 4 bases and 2 bases respectively, with 21 bases between them. The germline CDR1 and CDR2 sequences are SGHTA and FQGNSA. The CDR3 has 17 residues. The CDR3 loop reads CASSSRSLGQEPYEQYF. The DNA for the CDR3 is TGTGCCAGCAGCTCCCGGTCCCTCGGGCAGGAGCCCTACGAGCAGTACTTC.

This clonotype was picked up a small number of times. The chain employs TRBV5-1 and TRBJ2-1; 8 nucleotides agree with TRBD1. Germline lookup yields CDR1 SGHRS and CDR2 YFSETQ. The CDR3 runs 18 residues. The V gene end was trimmed by 0 bases and the J gene end by 0 bases; junction bases not matched to a gene: 8. The CDR3 here is CASSLARGLPSSYNEQFF. CDR3 coding DNA: TGCGCCAGCAGCTTGGCCAGGGGGCTGCCTAGCTCCTACAATGAGCAGTTCTTC.

Only a few counts were recorded for this clonotype. The chain links TRBV24-1 to TRBJ1-1; no clear D gene. This CDR3 is built from 12 residues. Deletions cut 4 bases from V and 1 base from J, with 3 bases between. CDR1 and CDR2 (germline): KGHDR, SFDVKD. CDR3 nucleotides: TGTGCCACCAGTGACACGAACACTGAAGCTTTCTTT. Amino acids: CATSDTNTEAFF.

This clonotype was observed a few times. The CDR3 region is CSARDQGAVSHQPQHF. The CDR3 nucleotides are TGCAGTGCTAGAGATCAGGGGGCGGTCTCCCATCAGCCCCAGCATTTT. The chain couples TRBV20-1 to TRBJ1-5, with 8 bases aligning to TRBD1. Per the germline V gene, CDR1 is DFQATT and CDR2 is SNEGSKA (reference sequence). V shed 0 bases, J shed 5 bases, and the junction held 9 bases outside the gene matches. The length of the CDR3 is 16 residues.

The chain combines TRBV6-5 with TRBJ2-7, with D possibly matching TRBD1 (6 bases). V lost 2 bases to trimming and J lost 2 bases, with 10 bases between them. Germline assignment: CDR1 MNHEY and CDR2 SVGAGI. The CDR3 is 14 amino acids. The CDR3 sequence is CASSYRTETYEQYF. The CDR3 bases are TGTGCCAGCAGTTACAGGACAGAAACCTACGAGCAGTACTTC.

The chain couples TRBV20-1 to TRBJ2-5, with D tentatively TRBD2 (5 bases). Per germline, CDR1 DFQATT and CDR2 SNEGSKA (reference sequence). Trimming pared 3 bases from V and 2 bases from J, leaving 16 bases between. CDR3 length: 15 residues. CDR3: CSARSGATDQETQYF. CDR3 sequence (DNA): TGCAGTGCTAGGAGCGGAGCCACGGATCAAGAGACCCAGTACTTC.

This clonotype was counted between two and nine times. The rearrangement links TRBV11-2 to TRBJ2-7; D might be TRBD2 (5 bases). Germline lookup yields CDR1 SGHAT and CDR2 FQNNGV. Trimming left V 4 bases short and J 0 bases short, with 13 bases between. The CDR3 loop spans 15 amino acids. CDR3 DNA: TGTGCCAGCAGCTGGCGGTGGGAGAGCTCCTACGAGCAGTACTTC. Its translation: CASSWRWESSYEQYF.

The chain is built from TRBV5-6 and TRBJ1-2; TRBD1 aligns across 7 bases. After removal of 4 bases from V and 1 base from J, the junction contained 4 bases not matched to a gene. Germline assignment: CDR1 SGHDT and CDR2 YYEEEE. The length of the CDR3 is 14 residues. The CDR3 region is CASSLNRGNYGYTF. The CDR3 DNA sequence: TGTGCCAGCAGCCTGAACAGGGGTAACTATGGCTACACCTTC.

This chain connects TRBV19 to TRBJ1-2; D perhaps matches TRBD1 (5 bases). The CDR3 contains 15 residues. From germline, CDR1 is LNHDA and CDR2 SQIVND (reference sequence). With 4 bases removed from V and 3 bases from J, the gap between germline ends came to 15 bases. The CDR3 coding sequence is TGTGCCAGTAGTACCGACAGTTATTCCCACTATGGCTACACCTTC. It codes for CASSTDSYSHYGYTF.